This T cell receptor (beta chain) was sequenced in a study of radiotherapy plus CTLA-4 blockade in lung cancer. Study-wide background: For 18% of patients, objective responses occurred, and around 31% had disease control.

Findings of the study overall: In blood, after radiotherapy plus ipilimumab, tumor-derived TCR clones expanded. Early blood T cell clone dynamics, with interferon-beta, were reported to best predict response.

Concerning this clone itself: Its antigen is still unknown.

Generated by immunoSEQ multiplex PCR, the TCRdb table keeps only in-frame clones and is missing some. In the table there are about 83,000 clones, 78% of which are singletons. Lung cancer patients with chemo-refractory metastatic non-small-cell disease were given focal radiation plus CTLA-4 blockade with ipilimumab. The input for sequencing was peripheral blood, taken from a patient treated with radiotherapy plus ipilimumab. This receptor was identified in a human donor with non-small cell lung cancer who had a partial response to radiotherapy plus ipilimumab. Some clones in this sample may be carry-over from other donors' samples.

The CDR3 protein is CASSVTSRWDEQFF. Here the CDR3 DNA reads TGTGCCAGCAGCGTAACTAGTCGATGGGATGAGCAGTTCTTC. This rearrangement joins TRBV9 to TRBJ2-1; D possibly corresponds to TRBD2 (5 bases). Trimming removed 1 base at V and 8 bases at J, with 13 bases between. This CDR3 has 14 residues. Germline V gives CDR1 SGDLS, CDR2 YYNGEE.